This T cell receptor (beta chain) was captured by sequencing in a study of T cell responses to AZD1222 COVID-19 vaccine. As for the study in general: Second-dose schedules of about 4 or about 12 weeks were combined.

This clone was recorded once. TCRdb keeps only in-frame clones here, not all; method: immunoSEQ multiplex PCR. The sample records approximately 140,000 clones, 80% to 90% being singletons. Per germline, CDR1 MDHEN and CDR2 SYDVKM. Trimming removed 7 bases at V and 0 bases at J, with 4 bases between. There are 12 residues in the CDR3. The TCR comes from an adult in good health. This sequence joins TRBV28 and TRBJ1-3; D ambiguous. Sequencing was performed on peripheral blood, taken on day 0 of AZD1222 vaccination. The CDR3 is CASKSSGNTIYF. CDR3 sequence (DNA): TGTGCCAGCAAGAGCTCTGGAAACACCATATATTTT. Variable domain in full (rest from reference TRBV28 and TRBJ1-3): DVKVTQSSRYLVKRTGEKVFLECVQDMDHENMFWYRQDPGLGLRLIYFSYDVKMKEKGDIPEGYSVSREKKERFSLILESASTNQTSMYLCASKSSGNTIYFGEGSWLTVV.